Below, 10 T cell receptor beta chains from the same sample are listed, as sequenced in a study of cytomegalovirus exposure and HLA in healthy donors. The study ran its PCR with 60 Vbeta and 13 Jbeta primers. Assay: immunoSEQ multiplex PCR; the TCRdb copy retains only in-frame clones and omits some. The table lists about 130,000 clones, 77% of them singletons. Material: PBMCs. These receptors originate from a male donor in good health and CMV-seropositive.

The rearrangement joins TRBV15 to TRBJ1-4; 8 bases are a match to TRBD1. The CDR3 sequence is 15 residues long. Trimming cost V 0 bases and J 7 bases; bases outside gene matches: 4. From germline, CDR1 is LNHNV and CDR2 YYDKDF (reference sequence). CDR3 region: CATSRDNRGSEKLFF. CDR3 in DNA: TGTGCCACCAGCAGAGATAACAGGGGGAGTGAAAAACTGTTTTTT.

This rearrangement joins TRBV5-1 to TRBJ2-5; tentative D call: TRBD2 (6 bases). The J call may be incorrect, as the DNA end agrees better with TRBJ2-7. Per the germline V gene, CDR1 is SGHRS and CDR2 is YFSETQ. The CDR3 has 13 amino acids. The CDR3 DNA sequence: TGCGCCAGCAGGTATCGGGGGAGCTACGAGCAGTACTTC. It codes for CASRYRGSYEQYF.

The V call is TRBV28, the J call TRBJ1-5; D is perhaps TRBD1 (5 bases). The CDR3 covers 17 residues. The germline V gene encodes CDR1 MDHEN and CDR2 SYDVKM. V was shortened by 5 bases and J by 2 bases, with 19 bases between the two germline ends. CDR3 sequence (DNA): TGTGCCAGCAGTCCCACCATGGGCAGGGTTGGCAATCAGCCCCAGCATTTT. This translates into CASSPTMGRVGNQPQHF.

The CDR3 nucleotides read TGTGCCAGCAGTGAAGCTGAGTTTGAGTTGAGGTTCGAAAAACTGTTTTTT. As protein: CASSEAEFELRFEKLFF. J is TRBJ1-4 and V is TRBV6-1; D is undetermined. Trimming cost V 0 bases and J 8 bases, with 19 bases left between them. This CDR3 is built from 17 residues. CDR1 and CDR2 (germline): MNHNS, SASEGT.

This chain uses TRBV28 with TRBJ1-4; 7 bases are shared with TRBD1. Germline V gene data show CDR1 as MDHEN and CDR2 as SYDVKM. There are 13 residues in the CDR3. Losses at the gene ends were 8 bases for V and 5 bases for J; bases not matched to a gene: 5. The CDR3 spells CASHRGLNEKLFF. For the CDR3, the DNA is TGTGCCAGCCACAGGGGCCTAAATGAAAAACTGTTTTTT.

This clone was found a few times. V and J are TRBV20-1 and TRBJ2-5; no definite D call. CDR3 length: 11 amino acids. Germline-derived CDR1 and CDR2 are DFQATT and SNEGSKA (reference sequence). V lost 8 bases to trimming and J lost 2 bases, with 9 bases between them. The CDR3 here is CSPRDQETQYF. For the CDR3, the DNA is TGCAGTCCCCGAGATCAAGAGACCCAGTACTTC.

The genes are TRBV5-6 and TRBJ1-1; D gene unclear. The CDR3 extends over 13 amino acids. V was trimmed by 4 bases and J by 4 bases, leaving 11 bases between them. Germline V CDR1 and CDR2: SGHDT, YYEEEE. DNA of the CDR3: TGTGCCAGCAGCCCGGGATCAAGCACTGAAGCTTTCTTT. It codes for CASSPGSSTEAFF. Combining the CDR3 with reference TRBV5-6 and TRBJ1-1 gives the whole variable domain DAGVTQSPTHLIKTRGQQVTLRCSPKSGHDTVSWYQQALGQGPQFIFQYYEEEERQRGNFPDRFSGHQFPNYSSELNVNALLLGDSALYLCASSPGSSTEAFFGQGTRLTVV.

The chain's CDR3 is CASRTGTGSSPLHF. CDR3 DNA: TGTGCCAGCAGAACCGGGACAGGGTCCTCACCCCTCCACTTT. The rearrangement links TRBV25-1 to TRBJ1-6, with TRBD1 identical over 9 bases. Germline lookup yields CDR1 MGHDK and CDR2 SYGVNS. V trimming: 6 bases; J trimming: 10 bases; junction bases outside the gene matches: 7. This CDR3 comprises 14 residues.

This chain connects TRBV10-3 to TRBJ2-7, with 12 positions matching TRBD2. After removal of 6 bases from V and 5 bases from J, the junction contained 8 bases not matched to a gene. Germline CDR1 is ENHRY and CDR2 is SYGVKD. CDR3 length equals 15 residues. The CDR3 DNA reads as TGTGCCATCAGGGATCTAGCGGGAGGGCCTCACGAGCAGTACTTC. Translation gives CAIRDLAGGPHEQYF.

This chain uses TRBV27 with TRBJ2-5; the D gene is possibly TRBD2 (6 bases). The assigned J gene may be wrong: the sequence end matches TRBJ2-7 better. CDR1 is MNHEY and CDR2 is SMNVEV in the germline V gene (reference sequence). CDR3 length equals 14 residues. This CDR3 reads CASSLKLGRYEQYF. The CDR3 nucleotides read TGTGCCAGCAGTTTAAAGTTAGGGAGGTACGAGCAGTACTTC.